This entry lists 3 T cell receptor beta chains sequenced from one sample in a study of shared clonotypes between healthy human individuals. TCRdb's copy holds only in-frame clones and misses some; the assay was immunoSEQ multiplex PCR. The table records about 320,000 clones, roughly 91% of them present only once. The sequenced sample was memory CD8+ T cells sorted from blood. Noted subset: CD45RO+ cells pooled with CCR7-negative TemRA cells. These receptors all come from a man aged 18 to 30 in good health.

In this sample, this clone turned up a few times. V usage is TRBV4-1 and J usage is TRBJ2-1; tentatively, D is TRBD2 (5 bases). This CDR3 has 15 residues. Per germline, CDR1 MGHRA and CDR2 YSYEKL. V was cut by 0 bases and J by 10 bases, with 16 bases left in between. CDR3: CASSQDQGLANEQFF. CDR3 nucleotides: TGCGCCAGCAGCCAAGATCAAGGGCTAGCCAACGAGCAGTTCTTC.

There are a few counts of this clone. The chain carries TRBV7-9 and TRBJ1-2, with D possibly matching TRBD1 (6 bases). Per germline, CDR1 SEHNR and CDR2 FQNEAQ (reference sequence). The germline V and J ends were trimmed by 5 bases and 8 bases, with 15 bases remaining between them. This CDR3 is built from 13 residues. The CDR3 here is CASSPNVGAGYTF. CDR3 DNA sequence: TGTGCCAGCAGCCCAAATGTGGGGGCCGGCTACACCTTC. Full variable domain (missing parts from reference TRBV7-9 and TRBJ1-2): DTGVSQNPRHKITKRGQNVTFRCDPISEHNRLYWYRQTLGQGPEFLTYFQNEAQLEKSRLLSDRFSAERPKGSFSTLEIQRTEQGDSAMYLCASSPNVGAGYTFGSGTRLTVV.

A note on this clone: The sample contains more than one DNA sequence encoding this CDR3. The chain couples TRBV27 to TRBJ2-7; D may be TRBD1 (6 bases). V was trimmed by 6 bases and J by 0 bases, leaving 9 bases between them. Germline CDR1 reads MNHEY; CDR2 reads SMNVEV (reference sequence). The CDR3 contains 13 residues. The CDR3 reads CASRLGGSYEQYF. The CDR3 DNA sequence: TGTGCCAGCAGGTTAGGGGGCTCCTACGAGCAGTACTTC.